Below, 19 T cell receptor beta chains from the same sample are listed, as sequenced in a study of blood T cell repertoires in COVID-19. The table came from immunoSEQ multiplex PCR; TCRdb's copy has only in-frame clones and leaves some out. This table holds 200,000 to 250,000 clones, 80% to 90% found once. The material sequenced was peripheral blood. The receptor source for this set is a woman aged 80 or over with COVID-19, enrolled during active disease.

The CDR3 protein is CASSLTQGHNEQFF. CDR3 nucleotides: TGTGCCAGCAGCTTGACTCAGGGCCACAATGAGCAGTTCTTC. The rearrangement joins TRBV7-9 to TRBJ2-1; D might be TRBD1 (5 bases). Trimming removed 3 bases at V and 5 bases at J, with 11 bases between. The germline V gene encodes CDR1 SEHNR and CDR2 FQNEAQ (reference sequence). This CDR3 is built from 14 residues.

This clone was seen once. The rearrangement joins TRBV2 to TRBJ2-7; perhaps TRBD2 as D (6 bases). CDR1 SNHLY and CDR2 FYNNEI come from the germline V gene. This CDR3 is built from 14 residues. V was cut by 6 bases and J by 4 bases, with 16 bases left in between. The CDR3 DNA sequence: TGTGCCAGCAGGAAGGCGGAGGGATCTTACGAGCAGTACGTC. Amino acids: CASRKAEGSYEQYV.

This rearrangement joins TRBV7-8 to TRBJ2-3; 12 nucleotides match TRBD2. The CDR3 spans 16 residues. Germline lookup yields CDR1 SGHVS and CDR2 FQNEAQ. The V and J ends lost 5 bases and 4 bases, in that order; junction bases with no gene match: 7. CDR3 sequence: CASSPLTSGGPDTQYF. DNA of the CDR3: TGTGCCAGCAGCCCGCTGACTAGCGGGGGCCCAGATACGCAGTATTTT.

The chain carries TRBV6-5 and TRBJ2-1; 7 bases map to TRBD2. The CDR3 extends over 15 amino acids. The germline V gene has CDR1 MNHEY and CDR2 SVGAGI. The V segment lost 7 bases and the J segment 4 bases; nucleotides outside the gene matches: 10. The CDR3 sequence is CASNPGGEGYNEQFF. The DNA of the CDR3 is TGTGCCAGCAATCCCGGCGGGGAGGGTTACAATGAGCAGTTCTTC.

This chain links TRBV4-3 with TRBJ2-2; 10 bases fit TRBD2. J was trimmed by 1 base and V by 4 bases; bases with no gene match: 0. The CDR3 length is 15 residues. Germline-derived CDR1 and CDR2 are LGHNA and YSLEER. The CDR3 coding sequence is TGCGCCAGCAGCCCTAGCGGGGGGAACACCGGGGAGCTGTTTTTT. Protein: CASSPSGGNTGELFF.

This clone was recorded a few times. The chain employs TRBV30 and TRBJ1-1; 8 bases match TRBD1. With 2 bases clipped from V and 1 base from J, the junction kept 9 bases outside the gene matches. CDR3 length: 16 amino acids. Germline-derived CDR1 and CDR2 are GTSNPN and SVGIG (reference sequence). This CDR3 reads CAWSNSPGQANTEAFF. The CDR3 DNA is TGTGCCTGGAGTAATAGCCCGGGACAGGCGAACACTGAAGCTTTCTTT.

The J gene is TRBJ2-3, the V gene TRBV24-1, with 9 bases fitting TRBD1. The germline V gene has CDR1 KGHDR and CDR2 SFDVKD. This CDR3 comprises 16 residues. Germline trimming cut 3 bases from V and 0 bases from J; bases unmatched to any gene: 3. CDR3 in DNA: TGTGCCACCAGTGATGCGGGACAGGGCAGCACAGATACGCAGTATTTT. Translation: CATSDAGQGSTDTQYF.

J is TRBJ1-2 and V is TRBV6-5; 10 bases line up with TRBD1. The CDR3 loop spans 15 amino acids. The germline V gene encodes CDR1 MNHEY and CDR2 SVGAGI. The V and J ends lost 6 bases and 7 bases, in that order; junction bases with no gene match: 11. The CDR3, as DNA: TGTGCCAGCAGCAAACCCGGGACAGGGGAAAGTGGCTACACCTTC. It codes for CASSKPGTGESGYTF.

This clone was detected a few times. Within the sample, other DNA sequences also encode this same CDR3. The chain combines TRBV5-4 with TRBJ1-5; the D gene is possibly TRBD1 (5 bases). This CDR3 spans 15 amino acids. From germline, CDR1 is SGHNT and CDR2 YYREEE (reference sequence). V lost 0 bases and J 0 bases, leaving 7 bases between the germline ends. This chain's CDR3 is CASSLGGGSNQPQHF. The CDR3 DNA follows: TGTGCCAGCAGCTTGGGGGGGGGTAGCAATCAGCCCCAGCATTTT.

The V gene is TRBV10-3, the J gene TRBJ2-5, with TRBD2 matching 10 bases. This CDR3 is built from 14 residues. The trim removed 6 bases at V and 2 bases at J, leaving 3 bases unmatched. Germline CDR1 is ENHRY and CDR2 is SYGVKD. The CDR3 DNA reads TGTGCCATCAGCCCACTAGCGGGGCAAGAGACCCAGTACTTC. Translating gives CAISPLAGQETQYF.

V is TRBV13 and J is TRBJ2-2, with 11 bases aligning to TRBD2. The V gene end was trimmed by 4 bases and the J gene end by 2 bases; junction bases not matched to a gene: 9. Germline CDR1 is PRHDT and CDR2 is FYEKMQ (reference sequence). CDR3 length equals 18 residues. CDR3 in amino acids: CASSSRSSGGANTGELFF. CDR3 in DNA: TGTGCCAGCAGCTCTAGAAGTAGCGGGGGGGCCAACACCGGGGAGCTGTTTTTT. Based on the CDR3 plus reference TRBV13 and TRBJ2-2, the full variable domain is AAGVIQSPRHLIKEKRETATLKCYPIPRHDTVYWYQQGPGQDPQFLISFYEKMQSDKGSIPDRFSAQQFSDYHSELNMSSLELGDSALYFCASSSRSSGGANTGELFFGEGSRLTVL.

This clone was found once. The CDR3 region is CASSSQGRPGELFF. The CDR3 nucleotides read TGTGCCAGCAGTTCACAGGGCCGACCCGGGGAGCTGTTTTTT. The rearrangement uses TRBV11-3 and TRBJ2-2; tentatively, D is TRBD1 (6 bases). The CDR3 totals 14 residues. In germline, CDR1 is SGHNT, CDR2 YENEEA. Trimming left V 6 bases short and J 6 bases short, with 14 bases between.

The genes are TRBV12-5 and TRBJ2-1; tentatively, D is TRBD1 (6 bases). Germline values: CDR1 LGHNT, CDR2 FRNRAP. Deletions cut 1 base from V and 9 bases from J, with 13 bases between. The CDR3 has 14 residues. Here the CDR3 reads CASGLGQVYGEQFF. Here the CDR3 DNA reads TGTGCTAGTGGTTTGGGACAGGTTTACGGTGAGCAGTTCTTC.

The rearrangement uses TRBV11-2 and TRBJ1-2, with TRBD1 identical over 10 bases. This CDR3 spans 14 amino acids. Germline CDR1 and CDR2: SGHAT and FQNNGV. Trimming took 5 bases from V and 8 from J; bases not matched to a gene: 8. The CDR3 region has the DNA TGTGCCAGCAGCGCCAGACAGGGGGCGGGCGGCTACACCTTC. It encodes CASSARQGAGGYTF.

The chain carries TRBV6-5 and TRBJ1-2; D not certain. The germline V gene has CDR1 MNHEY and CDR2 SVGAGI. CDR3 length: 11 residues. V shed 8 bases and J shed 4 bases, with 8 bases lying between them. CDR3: CASRTTYGYTF. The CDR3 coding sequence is TGTGCCAGCCGCACTACCTATGGCTACACCTTC.

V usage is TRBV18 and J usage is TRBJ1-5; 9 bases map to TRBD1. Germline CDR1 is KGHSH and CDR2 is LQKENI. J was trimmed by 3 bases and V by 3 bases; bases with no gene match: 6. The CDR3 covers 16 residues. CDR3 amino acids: CASSPGTGTPNQPQHF. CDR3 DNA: TGTGCCAGCTCACCGGGGACAGGGACCCCCAATCAGCCCCAGCATTTT.

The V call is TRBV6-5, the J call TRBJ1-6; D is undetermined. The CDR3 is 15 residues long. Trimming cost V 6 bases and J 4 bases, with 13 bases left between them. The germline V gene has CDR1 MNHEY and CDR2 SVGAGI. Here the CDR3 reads CASSYGRAYNSPLHF. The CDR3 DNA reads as TGTGCCAGCAGCTACGGGCGGGCGTATAATTCACCCCTCCACTTT.

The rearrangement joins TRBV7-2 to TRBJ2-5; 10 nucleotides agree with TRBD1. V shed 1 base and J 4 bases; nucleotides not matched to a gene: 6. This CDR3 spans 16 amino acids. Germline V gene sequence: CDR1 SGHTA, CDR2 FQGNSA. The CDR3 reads CASSLGPGQGLETQYF. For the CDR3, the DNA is TGTGCCAGCAGCTTAGGGCCGGGACAGGGGCTAGAGACCCAGTACTTC.

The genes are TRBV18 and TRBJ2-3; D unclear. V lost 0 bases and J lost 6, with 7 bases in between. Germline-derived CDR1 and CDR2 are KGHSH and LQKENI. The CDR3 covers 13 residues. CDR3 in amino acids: CASSPPSEDTQYF. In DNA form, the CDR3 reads TGTGCCAGCTCACCACCCTCCGAGGATACGCAGTATTTT.